The TCR beta chain described here comes from a study of blood T cells in healthy people across ages. The use of a sample-barcoded 5' primer and a J-beta primer mix characterized a second PCR of about 7 to 12 cycles. TCRdb used MiXCR to reprocess the 5' RACE reads, holding one entry per CDR3 protein. The sample holds some 1.8 million distinct CDR3 sequences; about 39% are singletons and the top ten take more than 20%. This CDR3 is 14 amino acids long. CDR1 is SGDLS and CDR2 is YYNGEE in the germline V gene. After removal of 7 bases from V and 0 bases from J, the junction contained 7 bases not matched to a gene.

This clonotype was obtained from a human donor in good health. Material: blood. The rearrangement links TRBV9 to TRBJ2-7; 7 positions agree with TRBD1. The CDR3 is CASGTRDSSYEQYF. The CDR3 DNA reads TGTGCCAGCGGGACACGGGACAGCTCCTACGAGCAGTACTTC.